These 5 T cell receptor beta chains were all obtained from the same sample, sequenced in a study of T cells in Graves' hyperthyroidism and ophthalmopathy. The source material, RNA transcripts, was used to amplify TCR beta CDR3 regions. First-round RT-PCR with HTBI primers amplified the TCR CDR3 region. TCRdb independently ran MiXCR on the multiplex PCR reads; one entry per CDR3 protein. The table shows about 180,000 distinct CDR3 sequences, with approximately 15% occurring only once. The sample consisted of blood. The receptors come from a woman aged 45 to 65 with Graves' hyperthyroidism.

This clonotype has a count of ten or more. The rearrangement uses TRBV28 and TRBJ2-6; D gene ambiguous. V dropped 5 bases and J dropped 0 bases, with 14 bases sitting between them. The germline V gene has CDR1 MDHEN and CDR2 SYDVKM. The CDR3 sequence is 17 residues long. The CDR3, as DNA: TGTGCCAGCAGTATACCTTACAGATTCTCTGGGGCCAACGTCCTGACTTTC. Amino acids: CASSIPYRFSGANVLTF. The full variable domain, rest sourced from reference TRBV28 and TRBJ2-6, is DVKVTQSSRYLVKRTGEKVFLECVQDMDHENMFWYRQDPGLGLRLIYFSYDVKMKEKGDIPEGYSVSREKKERFSLILESASTNQTSMYLCASSIPYRFSGANVLTFGAGSRLTVL.

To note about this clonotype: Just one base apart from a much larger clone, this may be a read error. The CDR3 loop is CASSKDRGNTEAFF. CDR3 sequence (DNA): TGTGCCAGCTCAAAGGACAGGGGGAACACTGAAGCTTTCTTT. The chain carries TRBV18 and TRBJ1-1; 9 bases align to TRBD1. Looked up from germline, CDR1 is KGHSH and CDR2 is LQKENI. The CDR3 is made up of 14 amino acids. The ends lost 5 bases at V and 1 base at J; junction bases unmatched: 2.

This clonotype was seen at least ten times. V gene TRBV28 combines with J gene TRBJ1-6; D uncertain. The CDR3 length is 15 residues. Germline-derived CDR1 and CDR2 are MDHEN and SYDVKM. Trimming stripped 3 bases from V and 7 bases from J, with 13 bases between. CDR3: CASSLPRTRNSPLHF. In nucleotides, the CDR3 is TGTGCCAGCAGTTTGCCAAGGACGAGGAATTCACCCCTCCACTTT.

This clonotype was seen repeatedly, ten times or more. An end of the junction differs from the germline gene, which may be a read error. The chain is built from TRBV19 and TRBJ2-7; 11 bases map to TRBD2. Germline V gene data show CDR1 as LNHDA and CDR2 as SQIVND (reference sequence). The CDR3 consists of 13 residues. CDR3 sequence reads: CASSSGGAYEQYF. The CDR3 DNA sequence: TGTGCCAGCAGTAGCGGGGGGGCGTACGAGCAGTACTTC. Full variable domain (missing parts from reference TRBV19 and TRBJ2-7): DGGITQSPKYLFRKEGQNVTLSCEQNLNHDAMYWYRQDPGQGLRLIYYSQIVNDFQKGDIAEGYSVSREKKESFPLTVTSAQKNPTAFYLCASSSGGAYEQYFGPGTRLTVT.

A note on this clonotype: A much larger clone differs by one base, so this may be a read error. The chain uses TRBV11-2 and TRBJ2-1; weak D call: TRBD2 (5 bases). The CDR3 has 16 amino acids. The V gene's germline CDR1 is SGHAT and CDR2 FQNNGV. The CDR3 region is CPSSLLDLGSYNEQFF. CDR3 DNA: TGCCCCAGCAGCTTACTAGACCTTGGCTCCTACAATGAGCAGTTCTTC.